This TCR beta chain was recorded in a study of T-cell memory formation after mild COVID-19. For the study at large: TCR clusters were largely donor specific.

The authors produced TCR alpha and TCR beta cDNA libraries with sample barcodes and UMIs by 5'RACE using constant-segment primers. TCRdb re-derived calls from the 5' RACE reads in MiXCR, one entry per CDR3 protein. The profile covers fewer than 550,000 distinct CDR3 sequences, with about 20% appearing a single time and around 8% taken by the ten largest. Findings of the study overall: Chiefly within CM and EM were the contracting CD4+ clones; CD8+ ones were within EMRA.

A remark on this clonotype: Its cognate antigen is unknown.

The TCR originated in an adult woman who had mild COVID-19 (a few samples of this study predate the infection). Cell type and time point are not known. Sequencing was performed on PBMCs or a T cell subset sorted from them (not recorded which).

The CDR3 loop is CASSLRGVRTDTQYF. The CDR3 DNA is TGTGCCAGCAGCTTAAGAGGGGTTCGCACAGATACGCAGTATTTT. The rearrangement uses TRBV7-3 and TRBJ2-3, with D perhaps matching TRBD1 or TRBD2 (5 bases each). The germline V gene has CDR1 SGHTA and CDR2 FQGTGA. Trimming stripped 1 base from V and 1 base from J, with 9 bases between. The CDR3 is 15 residues long.